This is a list of T cell receptor beta chains from one sample in a study of identical twins. MiXCR was run by TCRdb on the 5' RACE reads, yielding one entry per CDR3 protein. Among 310,000 or so distinct CDR3 sequences listed, 8% to 9.5% were seen once. These data are also associated with another study on yellow fever vaccine responses in identical twins.

The source material was CD8+ T cells sorted from blood. These receptors were collected from a woman aged 18-30 years in good health. The CDR3 runs from the conserved cysteine through the conserved F or W. D genes are given only for firm matches. Only some rows state a clone size, as once, few, many or a class for expanded clones.

TRBJ2-3 TRBV20-1 few TRBD2 CSARDGLAGEITDTQYF TGCAGTGCTAGAGATGGATTAGCGGGAGAGATCACAGATACGCAGTATTTT
TRBJ2-7 TRBV6-2/TRBV6-3 many - CASSYSGGIRYEQYF TGTGCCAGCAGTTACTCCGGCGGGATTAGGTACGAGCAGTACTTC
TRBJ2-3 TRBV20-1 many TRBD2 CSARKSWEGLAGGVADTQYF TGCAGTGCTAGAAAGTCATGGGAGGGACTAGCGGGAGGAGTGGCAGATACGCAGTATTTT
TRBJ2-5 TRBV7-2 few - CASRSWETQYF TGTGCCAGCAGGAGCTGGGAGACCCAGTACTTC
TRBJ2-1 TRBV27 many TRBD2 CASISSGGAPYNEQFF TGTGCCAGCATTTCTAGCGGGGGAGCTCCCTACAATGAGCAGTTCTTC
TRBJ2-1 TRBV10-2 - - CASSEVTFTNEQFF TGCGCCAGCAGTGAGGTGACTTTTACAAATGAGCAGTTCTTC
TRBJ2-2 TRBV20-1 - TRBD2 CSAYTTSPGELFF TGCAGTGCTTACACGACTAGCCCCGGGGAGCTGTTTTTT
TRBJ2-7 TRBV5-5 - - CASSLGLFCYEQYF TGTGCCAGCAGCCTGGGGCTCTTCTGCTACGAGCAGTACTTC
TRBJ2-7 TRBV29-1 many - CSVVSPRASPSSYEQYF TGCAGCGTTGTCTCCCCCCGTGCCAGCCCGAGCTCCTACGAGCAGTACTTC
TRBJ2-5 TRBV29-1 - TRBD1 CSVEGGQGALFGTQYF TGCAGCGTTGAAGGAGGGCAGGGGGCATTGTTTGGGACCCAGTACTTC
TRBJ2-7 TRBV7-9 - - CASSFSSGVRAYEQYF TGTGCCAGCAGCTTTTCTTCAGGAGTCCGAGCCTACGAGCAGTACTTC
TRBJ2-3 TRBV6-4 many - CASSEMPSTDTQYF TGTGCCAGCAGTGAGATGCCAAGCACAGATACGCAGTATTTT
TRBJ1-2 TRBV29-1 many TRBD1 CSVASGTGSSFSDYGYTF TGCAGCGTTGCTTCCGGGACAGGGTCCTCATTTTCGGACTATGGCTACACCTTC
TRBJ2-1 TRBV27 few - CASRLRYNEQFF TGTGCCAGCAGACTTCGCTACAATGAGCAGTTCTTC
TRBJ2-7 TRBV27 few TRBD1 CASTPSTAPRQGWYEQYF TGTGCCAGCACTCCCTCTACCGCCCCCCGACAGGGGTGGTACGAGCAGTACTTC
TRBJ2-1 TRBV27 few - CASRPGHVYNEQFF TGTGCCAGCAGGCCGGGCCACGTGTACAATGAGCAGTTCTTC
TRBJ2-5 TRBV29-1 many - CSVETESYQETQYF TGCAGCGTTGAGACAGAGTCGTACCAAGAGACCCAGTACTTC
TRBJ1-4 TRBV6-5 - - CASSYSTGGEKLFF TGTGCCAGCAGTTACTCGACAGGTGGTGAAAAACTGTTTTTT
TRBJ2-2 TRBV7-9 many - CASSFSQEAGELFF TGTGCCAGCAGCTTTTCACAGGAGGCCGGGGAGCTGTTTTTT
TRBJ2-7 TRBV7-2 - - CASSLANGAGSYEQYF TGTGCCAGCAGCTTAGCGAACGGCGCCGGTTCCTACGAGCAGTACTTC
TRBJ1-5 TRBV7-9 many - CASSLADQPQHF TGTGCCAGCAGCTTAGCCGATCAGCCCCAGCATTTT
TRBJ2-3 TRBV5-6 few - CASTLSGWPSTDTQYF TGTGCCAGCACCCTAAGTGGGTGGCCTAGCACAGATACGCAGTATTTT
TRBJ1-4 TRBV15 few TRBD1 CATSTSGTGGQRDTEKLFF TGTGCCACCAGCACTTCCGGGACAGGGGGCCAAAGGGACACGGAAAAACTGTTTTTT
TRBJ2-1 TRBV4-3 few - CASSQDFRTGRFNEQFF TGCGCCAGCAGCCAAGATTTCAGGACGGGACGCTTTAATGAGCAGTTCTTC
TRBJ1-1 TRBV20-1 - - CSARDLMNTEAFF TGCAGTGCCAGGGACCTCATGAACACTGAAGCTTTCTTT
TRBJ2-1 TRBV18 - - CASSPPPEFSYNEQFF TGTGCCAGCTCACCCCCCCCGGAATTCTCCTACAATGAGCAGTTCTTC
TRBJ2-7 TRBV18 - - CASSPIQGSYEQYF TGTGCCAGCTCGCCTATACAGGGTTCCTACGAGCAGTACTTC
TRBJ2-7 TRBV19 few - CASSIYDSYEQYF TGTGCCAGTAGTATTTATGACTCCTACGAGCAGTACTTC
TRBJ2-7 TRBV7-2 many TRBD1 CASSQGAGYEQYF TGTGCCAGCAGCCAGGGGGCGGGCTACGAGCAGTACTTC
TRBJ2-6 TRBV28 few - CASSLKASGANVLTF TGTGCCAGCAGTTTAAAGGCCTCTGGGGCCAACGTCCTGACTTTC
TRBJ2-5 TRBV13 few TRBD1 CASSSTGERETQYF TGTGCCAGCAGCTCAACAGGGGAGAGAGAGACCCAGTACTTC
TRBJ2-2 TRBV6-2/TRBV6-3 few - CASSREPNTGELFF TGTGCCAGCAGCCGCGAACCGAACACCGGGGAGCTGTTTTTT
TRBJ2-7 TRBV7-9 - - CASSSGTDPFEQYF TGTGCCAGCAGCTCCGGGACCGACCCTTTCGAGCAGTACTTC
TRBJ2-1 TRBV6-2/TRBV6-3 - TRBD2 CASSSRTSGSAGEQFF TGTGCCAGCAGTTCCCGGACTAGCGGGAGTGCTGGTGAGCAGTTCTTC
TRBJ2-7 TRBV7-9 few - CASSWDAYEQYF TGTGCCAGCAGCTGGGACGCCTACGAGCAGTACTTC
TRBJ1-1 TRBV10-1 - - CASRRAFF TGCGCCAGCAGGAGGGCTTTCTTT
TRBJ2-3 TRBV29-1 - - CSVEDSLGPTDTQYF TGCAGCGTTGAAGATAGTTTGGGCCCCACAGATACGCAGTATTTT
TRBJ2-7 TRBV5-5 few TRBD1 CASSFYQTGSEQYF TGTGCCAGCAGCTTTTACCAGACAGGGAGTGAGCAGTACTTC
TRBJ2-6 TRBV5-1 - - CASSLWSGANVLTF TGCGCCAGCAGCTTGTGGTCTGGGGCCAACGTCCTGACTTTC
TRBJ2-7 TRBV30 once TRBD1 CAWSGIGQGVSYEQYF TGTGCCTGGAGTGGAATCGGACAGGGGGTCTCCTACGAGCAGTACTTC
TRBJ2-1 TRBV6-1 many - CASRGHRGPYNEQFF TGTGCCAGCAGGGGTCATAGGGGCCCCTACAATGAGCAGTTCTTC
TRBJ2-1 TRBV12-3/TRBV12-4 many TRBD1 CASSSLYPGQDPISSYNEQFF TGTGCCAGCAGTTCCCTATACCCGGGACAGGACCCAATTAGCTCCTACAATGAGCAGTTCTTC
TRBJ2-7 TRBV6-6 few - CASSYAGAEQYF TGTGCCAGCAGTTACGCGGGGGCCGAGCAGTACTTC
TRBJ2-2 TRBV5-5 - TRBD1 CASSIPGQGTGELFF TGTGCCAGCAGCATCCCGGGACAGGGAACCGGGGAGCTGTTTTTT
TRBJ2-5 TRBV27 - - CASREQARKGETQYF TGTGCCAGCAGGGAACAGGCCAGGAAGGGGGAGACCCAGTACTTC
TRBJ2-2 TRBV5-6 - - CASSYAGEGIGELFF TGTGCCAGCAGCTACGCAGGGGAGGGGATCGGGGAGCTGTTTTTT
TRBJ2-7 TRBV7-2 many - CASRLVGGYEQYF TGTGCCAGCAGACTCGTCGGGGGTTACGAGCAGTACTTC